This T cell receptor (beta chain) was captured by sequencing in a study of blood T cell repertoires in COVID-19 (dated by TCRdb to the early 2020s). In terms of the full investigation: The collaborator samples originated in the United States, Italy and Spain and spanned the acute and convalescent phases of COVID-19. The material from the prospective study consisted of cDNA or gDNA derived from T cells, B-cell-depleted T cells, or PBMCs. The dataset comprised deeply sampled blood TCRbeta repertoires from subjects exposed to, actively infected with, or recovered from COVID-19. A freely available public database, intended as a resource for researchers studying the immune response to SARS-CoV-2, is where the repertoires were released. Samples were obtained from the ongoing ImmuneRACE study (first 160 participants) and from approximately 1,200 subjects provided by 6 global collaborators. The sample metadata nearly always contained a de-identified subject ID, COVID-19 status, age in years and sex. HLA class I and class II types, where available, came from metadata supplied by the sample provider rather than from assay-based typing. Study-level results and caveats: The quantity of clinical and demographic metadata differed by source and by participant and was supplied without curation.

As concerns this clone: Its antigen remains undetermined. The sample holds no much larger clone one base away, and base qualities are not on file.

V loses 0 bases of germline sequence and J loses 1 base, and the interval between the two ends is 4 bases. Per the germline V gene (reference sequence), PRHDT is the CDR1 and FYEKMQ is the CDR2. There are 15 amino acids in the CDR3, from cysteine to phenylalanine inclusive. CDR3 DNA is the only sequence kept; it has 45 bases, read in frame from the first base. The collaborating institutions used their own protocols to collect whole blood in K2EDTA tubes. For TCRbeta analysis, collaborator samples were shipped as frozen whole blood, as isolated PBMCs, or as DNA extracted from either sample type. TCRbeta CDR3 regions were amplified from genomic DNA using the immunoSEQ Assay, a bias-controlled multiplex PCR. On the study's bioinformatics: Nucleated cell counts per sample were estimated from amplification of reference gene primers within the assay. To quantify the absolute abundance of each unique TCRbeta CDR3 rearrangement, sequence reads were collapsed and filtered. For each sample, productive Simpson clonality was calculated as the square root of Simpson's diversity index across productive rearrangements. Not all clones reach the TCRdb copy of this immuneACCESS table, which keeps in-frame sequences only. Checked studies attribute under half of the gap to unresolved V genes and leave the rest unexplained. That table supplies the V and J calls and clone size; D and trimming were determined from the DNA. For this sample there are 80,000 to 100,000 clones; more than 75% appear just once. Of the sample, about a tenth is held by the ten largest clones.

The receptor's source is a man in his fifties or sixties with acute or convalescent COVID-19. This chain is built from TRBV13 and TRBJ2-6, with an unclear D gene assignment. Sequenced sample: peripheral blood. The CDR3 reads CASSLGQSGANVLTF. The sequenced DNA: TGTGCCAGCAGCTTAGGACAGTCTGGGGCCAACGTCCTGACTTTC.